This TCR beta chain was sequenced for a study of T cell responses to AZD1222 COVID-19 vaccine. Germline V gives CDR1 MNHNS, CDR2 SASEGT. CDR3 length equals 16 residues. With 5 bases clipped from V and 6 bases from J, the junction kept 13 bases outside the gene matches. As concerns this clone: Antigen unknown.

Sequenced by immunoSEQ multiplex PCR; TCRdb stores in-frame clones only, minus some. The sample lists 90,000 to 150,000 clones, 85% to 90% seen once, with 7% to 8.5% in the top ten. Whole-study results and caveats: Among spike-specific TCRs, nearly half reportedly target unmutated variant regions. Vaccine-associated CD4 TCRs spanned spike, dominant at 160-218 and 743-854. After two AZD1222 doses, spike-specific TCR breadth and depth rose versus day 0.

This clonotype was sampled from an adult in good health. The specimen comprised peripheral blood, sampled on day 0 of AZD1222 vaccination. This chain uses TRBV6-1 with TRBJ1-1; the match to TRBD1 covers 9 bases. The DNA for the CDR3 is TGTGCCAGCAGTCAAGGACTTGGACAGGGGAGCGCTGAAGCTTTCTTT. This gives the protein CASSQGLGQGSAEAFF.